Shown below are 5 T cell receptor beta chains from a single sample sequenced in a study of T cell clonotyping in hematopoietic cell transplantation. Assay used: immunoSEQ multiplex PCR; TCRdb lists only in-frame clones, some missing. This table has 4,000 to 6,500 clones, roughly 90% appearing once. The sequencing here drew on peripheral blood mononuclear cells, taken 100 days after allogeneic stem cell transplant. The receptor set was obtained from a male patient aged 70 to 85 who had an allogeneic stem cell transplant from an unrelated donor, so T cells may come from the graft donor. Some clones in this sample may be carry-over from other donors' samples.

The rearrangement uses TRBV7-9 and TRBJ2-3; no definite D call. V lost 2 bases to trimming and J lost 4 bases, with 10 bases between them. The CDR3 has 14 amino acids. Germline V gives CDR1 SEHNR, CDR2 FQNEAQ (reference sequence). CDR3 DNA: TGTGCCAGCAGCTTAACCTCTCCAGCAGATACGCAGTATTTT. It codes for CASSLTSPADTQYF.

J is TRBJ2-1 and V is TRBV6-5, with 11 bases matching TRBD2. The CDR3 contains 14 residues. After removal of 8 bases from V and 1 base from J, the junction contained 1 base not matched to a gene. Germline V gives CDR1 MNHEY, CDR2 SVGAGI. CDR3: CASGTSGSYNEQFF. The CDR3 DNA is TGTGCCAGCGGGACTAGCGGATCCTACAATGAGCAGTTCTTC.

This clone was detected only once. V usage is TRBV29-1 and J usage is TRBJ1-2; no clear D. With 6 bases removed from V and 5 bases from J, the gap between germline ends came to 16 bases. Germline CDR1 SQVTM, CDR2 ANQGSEA. CDR3 length: 13 residues. The CDR3 bases are TGCAGCGTCCGGGAGCTGGAGAGGTATGGCTACACCTTC. Translation: CSVRELERYGYTF.

This rearrangement joins TRBV5-1 to TRBJ2-3; 15 nucleotides agree with TRBD2. The germline V gene encodes CDR1 SGHRS and CDR2 YFSETQ. The CDR3 is 18 amino acids. Trimming removed 4 bases from V and 0 bases from J; junction bases left unmatched: 6. CDR3 sequence: CASSPGTSGRSSTDTQYF. The CDR3 DNA follows: TGCGCCAGCAGCCCCGGGACTAGCGGGAGGTCTAGCACAGATACGCAGTATTTT.

V usage is TRBV11-2 and J usage is TRBJ2-7, with D possibly being TRBD1 or TRBD2 (5 bases each). Looked up from germline, CDR1 is SGHAT and CDR2 is FQNNGV. The CDR3 loop spans 16 amino acids. V was cut by 5 bases and J by 0 bases, with 17 bases left in between. CDR3 sequence reads: CASSTVRDPSSYEQYF. The CDR3, as DNA: TGTGCCAGCAGCACAGTCCGGGACCCCAGCTCCTACGAGCAGTACTTC.